This passage covers 8 T cell receptor beta chains from one sample sequenced in a study of identical twins. TCRdb passed the 5' RACE reads through MiXCR, listing each CDR3 protein once. The table lists roughly 710,000 distinct CDR3 sequences, around 6% of them singletons. The sequenced sample was naive T cells sorted from blood. The origin of the receptors is a man aged 18 to 30 in good health.

This clonotype was seen repeatedly, ten times or more. At one boundary the junction diverges from the germline segment, which might be a read error. This sequence joins TRBV9 and TRBJ2-7, with TRBD1 matching 10 bases. Germline V gene data show CDR1 as SGDLS and CDR2 as YYNGEE. The CDR3 spans 14 residues. CDR3 loop: CASSVGQGVHRLNF. The CDR3 bases are TGTGCCAGCAGCGTCGGACAGGGGGTCCATCGGCTTAACTTC.

The chain combines TRBV5-5 with TRBJ2-5; TRBD2 agrees at 10 bases. The CDR3 is made up of 18 amino acids. The V and J ends lost 5 bases and 4 bases, in that order; junction bases with no gene match: 17. Germline V gene sequence: CDR1 SGHKS, CDR2 YYEKEE (reference sequence). The CDR3 reads CASRNPGLATRGAETQYF. The CDR3 DNA sequence: TGTGCCAGCAGGAACCCGGGACTAGCGACCCGGGGGGCAGAGACCCAGTACTTC.

Ten or more counts support this clonotype. This sequence joins TRBV7-2 and TRBJ2-7, with D possibly being TRBD1 (6 bases). V was pared by 4 bases and J by 0 bases, with 13 bases between. Germline-derived CDR1 and CDR2 are SGHTA and FQGNSA. The CDR3 runs 15 residues. CDR3 residues: CASSSPGQTSYEQYF. CDR3 sequence (DNA): TGTGCCAGCAGCTCCCCGGGACAAACCTCCTACGAGCAGTACTTC.

This clonotype was detected only a few times. This chain connects TRBV20-1 to TRBJ2-2; 9 positions match TRBD1. Germline trimming cut 0 bases from V and 7 bases from J; bases unmatched to any gene: 6. The CDR3 covers 15 residues. The germline gives CDR1 DFQATT, CDR2 SNEGSKA (reference sequence). DNA for the CDR3: TGCAGTGCTAGAGAAACAGGGGGCCCAATCGGGGAGCTGTTTTTT. This codes for CSARETGGPIGELFF.

This clonotype was seen a handful of times. The chain joins TRBV6-6 to TRBJ2-7, with 7 bases fitting TRBD2. The CDR3 loop spans 12 amino acids. Looked up from germline, CDR1 is MNHNY and CDR2 is SVGAGI (reference sequence). V dropped 7 bases and J dropped 6; count of bases not matched to a gene: 6. This CDR3 reads CASTPPGGEQYV. The CDR3 DNA is TGTGCCAGCACCCCCCCGGGGGGCGAGCAGTACGTC.

At least ten counts were recorded for this clonotype. The chain recombines TRBV24-1 with TRBJ2-7, with D uncertain. The length of the CDR3 is 16 residues. The V and J ends lost 6 bases and 4 bases respectively, with 21 bases between them. CDR1 KGHDR and CDR2 SFDVKD come from the germline V gene. CDR3 sequence reads: CATSRKGIFGDYEQYV. Here the CDR3 DNA reads TGTGCCACCAGTCGCAAAGGGATTTTCGGAGATTACGAGCAGTACGTC.

DNA of the CDR3: TGTGCCAGCAGTTCGCAGACAGAGTATAATTCACCCCTCCACTTT. This codes for CASSSQTEYNSPLHF. The chain has TRBV27 and TRBJ1-6, with D perhaps matching TRBD1 (5 bases). The germline V gene has CDR1 MNHEY and CDR2 SMNVEV (reference sequence). This CDR3 contains 15 residues. V was clipped by 4 bases and J by 4 bases, with 11 bases between them.

This clonotype was seen ten or more times. The gene calls are TRBV10-3 and TRBJ2-6, with unresolved D. CDR3 length: 15 amino acids. The germline CDR1 and CDR2 sequences are ENHRY and SYGVKD. The V end lost 2 bases, the J end lost 4 bases, and 9 bases lay between the germline ends. The CDR3, as DNA: TGTGCCATCAGTGAGACGACTTCGGGGGCCAACGTCCTGACTTTC. As protein: CAISETTSGANVLTF.